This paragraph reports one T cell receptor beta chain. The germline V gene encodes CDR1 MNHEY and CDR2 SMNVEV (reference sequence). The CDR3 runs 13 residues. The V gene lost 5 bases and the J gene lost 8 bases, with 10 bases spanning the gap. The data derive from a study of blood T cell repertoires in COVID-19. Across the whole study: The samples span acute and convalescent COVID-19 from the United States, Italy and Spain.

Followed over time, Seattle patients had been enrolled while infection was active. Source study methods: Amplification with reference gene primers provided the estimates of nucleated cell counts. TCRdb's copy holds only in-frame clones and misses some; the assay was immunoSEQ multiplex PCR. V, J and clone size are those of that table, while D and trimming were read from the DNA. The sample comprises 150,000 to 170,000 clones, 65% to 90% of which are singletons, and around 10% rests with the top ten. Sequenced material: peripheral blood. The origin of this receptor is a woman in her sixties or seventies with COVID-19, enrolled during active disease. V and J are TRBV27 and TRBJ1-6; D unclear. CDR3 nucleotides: TGTGCCAGCAGTCAAGTACTCTATTCACCCCTCCACTTT. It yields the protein CASSQVLYSPLHF.